The clone carrying this T cell receptor beta chain has just a few counts. The method was immunoSEQ multiplex PCR; TCRdb's version includes in-frame clones alone and lacks a portion of them. Of approximately 240,000 clones listed, around nine tenths are singletons. The donors were part of the approximately 120-subject validation cohort, which stood apart from the approximately 640-subject first cohort. The length of the CDR3 is 16 residues. V lost 2 bases to trimming and J lost 1 base; unmatched junction nucleotides: 4. CDR1 is KGHSH and CDR2 is LQKENI in the germline V gene. These data belong to a study of cytomegalovirus exposure and HLA in healthy donors.

The V gene is TRBV18, the J gene TRBJ2-7; 11 bases are a match to TRBD2. The sample taken for sequencing was PBMCs. The clonotype originates from a woman aged 18-29 years in good health and CMV-seronegative. CDR3 sequence (DNA): TGTGCCAGCTCACCAACCGGGACTAGCGGATCCTACGAGCAGTACTTC. Its translation is CASSPTGTSGSYEQYF.